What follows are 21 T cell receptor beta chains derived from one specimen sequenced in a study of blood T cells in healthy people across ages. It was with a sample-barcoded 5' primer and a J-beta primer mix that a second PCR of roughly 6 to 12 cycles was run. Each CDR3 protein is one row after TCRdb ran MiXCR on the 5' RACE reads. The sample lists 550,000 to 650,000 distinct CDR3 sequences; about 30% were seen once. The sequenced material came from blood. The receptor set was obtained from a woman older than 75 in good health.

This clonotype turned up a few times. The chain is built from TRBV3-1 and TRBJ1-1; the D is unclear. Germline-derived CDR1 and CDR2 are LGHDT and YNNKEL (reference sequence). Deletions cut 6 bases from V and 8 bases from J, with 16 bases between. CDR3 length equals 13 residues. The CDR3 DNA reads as TGTGCCAGCAGTCCTACCCCGTTCAGGGAAGCTTTCTTT. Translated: CASSPTPFREAFF.

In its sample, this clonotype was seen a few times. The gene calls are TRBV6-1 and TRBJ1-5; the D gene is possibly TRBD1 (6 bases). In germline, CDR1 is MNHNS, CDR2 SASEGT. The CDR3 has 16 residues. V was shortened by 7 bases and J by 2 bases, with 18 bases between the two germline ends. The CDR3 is CASNLRGGYGNQPQHF. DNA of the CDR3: TGTGCCAGCAACCTCAGGGGAGGCTACGGCAATCAGCCCCAGCATTTT.

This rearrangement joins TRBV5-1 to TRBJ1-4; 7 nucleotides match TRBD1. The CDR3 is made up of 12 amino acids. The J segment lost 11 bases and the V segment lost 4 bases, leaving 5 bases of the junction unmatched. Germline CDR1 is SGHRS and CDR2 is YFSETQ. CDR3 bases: TGCGCCAGCAGCGAAGACAGGGACAAACTGTTTTTT. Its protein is CASSEDRDKLFF. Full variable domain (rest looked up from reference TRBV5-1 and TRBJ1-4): KAGVTQTPRYLIKTRGQQVTLSCSPISGHRSVSWYQQTPGQGLQFLFEYFSETQRNKGNFPGRFSGRQFSNSRSEMNVSTLELGDSALYLCASSEDRDKLFFGSGTQLSVL.

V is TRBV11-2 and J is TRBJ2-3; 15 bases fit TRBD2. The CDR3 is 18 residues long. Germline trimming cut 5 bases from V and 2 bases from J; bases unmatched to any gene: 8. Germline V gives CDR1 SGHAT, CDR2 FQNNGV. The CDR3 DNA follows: TGTGCCAGCAGCCGGACTAGCGGGGGGGCCGGTGCCACAGATACGCAGTATTTT. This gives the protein CASSRTSGGAGATDTQYF. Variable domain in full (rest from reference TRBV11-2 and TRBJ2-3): EAGVAQSPRYKIIEKRQSVAFWCNPISGHATLYWYQQILGQGPKLLIQFQNNGVVDDSQLPKDRFSAERLKGVDSTLKIQPAKLEDSAVYLCASSRTSGGAGATDTQYFGPGTRLTVL.

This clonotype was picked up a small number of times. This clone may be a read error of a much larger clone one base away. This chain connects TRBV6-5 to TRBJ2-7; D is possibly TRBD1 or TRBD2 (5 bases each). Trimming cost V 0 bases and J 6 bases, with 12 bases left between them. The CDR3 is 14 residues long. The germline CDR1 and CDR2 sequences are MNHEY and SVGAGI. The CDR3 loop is CASSYSSRGAEQYF. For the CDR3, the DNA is TGTGCCAGCAGTTACTCGAGTAGGGGAGCCGAGCAGTACTTC.

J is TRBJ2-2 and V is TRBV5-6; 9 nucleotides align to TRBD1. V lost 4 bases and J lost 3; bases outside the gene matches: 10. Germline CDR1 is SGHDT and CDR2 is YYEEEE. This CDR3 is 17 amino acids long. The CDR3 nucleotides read TGTGCCAGCAGCCAAGGGCCGGGACAGGGATACACCGGGGAGCTGTTTTTT. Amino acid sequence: CASSQGPGQGYTGELFF.

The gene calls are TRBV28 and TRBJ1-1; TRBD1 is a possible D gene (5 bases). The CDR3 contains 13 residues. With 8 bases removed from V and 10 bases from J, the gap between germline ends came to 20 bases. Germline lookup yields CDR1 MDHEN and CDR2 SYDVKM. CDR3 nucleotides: TGTGCCAGCCCCGGGCCCGGGGCGGCCGGAGCTTTCTTT. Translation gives CASPGPGAAGAFF.

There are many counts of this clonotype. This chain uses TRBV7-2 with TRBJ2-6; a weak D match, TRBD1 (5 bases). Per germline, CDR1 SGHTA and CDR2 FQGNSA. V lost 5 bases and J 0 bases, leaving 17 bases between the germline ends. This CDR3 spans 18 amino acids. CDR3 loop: CASSPPRQPSSGANVLTF. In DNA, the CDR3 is TGTGCCAGCAGCCCCCCCCGACAGCCGAGCTCTGGGGCCAACGTCCTGACTTTC.

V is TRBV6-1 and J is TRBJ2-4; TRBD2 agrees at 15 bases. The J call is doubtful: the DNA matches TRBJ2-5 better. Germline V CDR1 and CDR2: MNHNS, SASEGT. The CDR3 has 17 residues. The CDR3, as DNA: TGTGCCAGCAGAGAGCACGGGACTAGCGGGGGGAAAGAGACCCAGTACTTC. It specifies CASREHGTSGGKETQYF.

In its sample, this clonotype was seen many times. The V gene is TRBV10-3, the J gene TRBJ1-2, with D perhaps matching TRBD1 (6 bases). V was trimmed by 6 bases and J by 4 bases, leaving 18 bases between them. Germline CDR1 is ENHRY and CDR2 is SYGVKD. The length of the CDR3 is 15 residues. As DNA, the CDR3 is TGTGCCATCAGGAATGGGACAACTCCTGGCTATGGCTACACCTTC. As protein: CAIRNGTTPGYGYTF.

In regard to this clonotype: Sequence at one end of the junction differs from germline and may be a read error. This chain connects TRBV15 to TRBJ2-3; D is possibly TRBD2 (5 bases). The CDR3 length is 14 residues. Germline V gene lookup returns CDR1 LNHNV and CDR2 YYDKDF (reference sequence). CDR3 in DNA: TGTGCCACCAGCGACGCGGGCACTGCAGATACGCGGTATTTT. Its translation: CATSDAGTADTRYF.

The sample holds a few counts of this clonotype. The CDR3 coding sequence is TGTGCCAGCAGCTCAACCCCCCAGGGTACTGAAGCTTTCTTT. Its protein is CASSSTPQGTEAFF. The chain links TRBV7-6 to TRBJ1-1; possibly TRBD1 for D (5 bases). The CDR3 is 14 residues long. Trimming took off 4 bases at V and 5 bases at J, with 14 bases between the two ends. Germline V gene data show CDR1 as SGHVS and CDR2 as FNYEAQ.

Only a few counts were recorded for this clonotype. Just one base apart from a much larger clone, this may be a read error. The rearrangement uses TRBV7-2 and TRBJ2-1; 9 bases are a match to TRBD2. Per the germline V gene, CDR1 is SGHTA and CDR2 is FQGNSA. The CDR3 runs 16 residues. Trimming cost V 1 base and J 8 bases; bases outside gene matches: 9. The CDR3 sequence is CASSLDRAGGRDEQFF. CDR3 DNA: TGTGCCAGCAGCTTAGACCGCGCGGGGGGGCGGGATGAGCAGTTCTTC.

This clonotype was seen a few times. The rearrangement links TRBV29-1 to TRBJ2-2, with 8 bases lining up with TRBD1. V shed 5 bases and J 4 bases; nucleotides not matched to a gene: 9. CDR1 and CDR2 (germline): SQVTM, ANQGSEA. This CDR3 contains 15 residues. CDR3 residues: CSVLPDRAVTGELFF. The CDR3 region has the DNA TGCAGCGTTCTCCCGGACAGGGCTGTCACCGGGGAGCTGTTTTTT.

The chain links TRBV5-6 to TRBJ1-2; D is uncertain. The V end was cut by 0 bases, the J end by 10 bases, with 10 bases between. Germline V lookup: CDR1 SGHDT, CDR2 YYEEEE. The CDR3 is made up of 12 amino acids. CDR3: CASSLVDTDYTF. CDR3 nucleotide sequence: TGTGCCAGCAGCTTGGTTGATACAGACTACACCTTC.

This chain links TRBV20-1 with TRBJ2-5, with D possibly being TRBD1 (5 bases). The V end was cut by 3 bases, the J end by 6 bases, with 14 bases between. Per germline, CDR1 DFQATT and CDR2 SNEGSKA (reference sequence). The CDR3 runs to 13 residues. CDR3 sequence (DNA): TGCAGTGCTAGCCTAAGGGGCACACAGACCCAGTACTTC. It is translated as CSASLRGTQTQYF.

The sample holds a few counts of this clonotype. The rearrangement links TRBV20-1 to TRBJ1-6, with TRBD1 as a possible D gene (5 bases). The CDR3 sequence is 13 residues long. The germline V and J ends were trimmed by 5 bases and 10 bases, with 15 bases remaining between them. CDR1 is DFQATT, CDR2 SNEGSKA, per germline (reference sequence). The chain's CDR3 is CSARPGPGSPLHF. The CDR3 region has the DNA TGCAGTGCTCGTCCAGGGCCGGGGTCACCCCTCCACTTT.

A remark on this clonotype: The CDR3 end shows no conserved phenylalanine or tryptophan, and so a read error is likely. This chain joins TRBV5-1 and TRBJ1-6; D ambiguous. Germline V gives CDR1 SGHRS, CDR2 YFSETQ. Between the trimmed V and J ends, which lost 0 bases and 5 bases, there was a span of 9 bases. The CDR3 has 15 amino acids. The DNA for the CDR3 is TGCGCCAGCAGCTTGGGGCAGCGAAATAATTCACCCCTCCACTGT. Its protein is CASSLGQRNNSPLHC.

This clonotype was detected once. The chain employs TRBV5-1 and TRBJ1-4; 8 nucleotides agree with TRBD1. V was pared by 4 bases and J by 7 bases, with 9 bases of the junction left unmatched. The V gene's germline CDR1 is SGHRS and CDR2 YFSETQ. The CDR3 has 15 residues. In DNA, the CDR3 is TGCGCCAGCAGCCCGGACAGGGCTAGAAGTGAAAAACTGTTTTTT. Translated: CASSPDRARSEKLFF.

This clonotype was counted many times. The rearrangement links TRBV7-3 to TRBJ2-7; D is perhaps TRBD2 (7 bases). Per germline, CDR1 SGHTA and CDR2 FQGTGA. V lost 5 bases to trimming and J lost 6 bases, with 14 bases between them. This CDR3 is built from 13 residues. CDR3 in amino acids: CASSVLGGVEQYF. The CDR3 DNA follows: TGTGCCAGCAGCGTACTAGGGGGGGTCGAGCAGTACTTC.

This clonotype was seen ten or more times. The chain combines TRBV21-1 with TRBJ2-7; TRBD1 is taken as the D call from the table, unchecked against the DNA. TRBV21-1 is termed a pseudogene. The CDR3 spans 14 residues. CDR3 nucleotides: TGTGCCAGCAGCAAGAAGAACGGGAACTACGAGCAGTACTTC. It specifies CASSKKNGNYEQYF.